This T cell receptor (beta chain) was obtained from a study of identical twins. This clonotype was counted a few times. The J segment lost 6 bases and the V segment lost 5 bases, leaving 9 bases of the junction unmatched. Germline V gene lookup returns CDR1 DFQATT and CDR2 SNEGSKA (reference sequence). CDR3 length equals 13 residues. One entry per CDR3 protein, called by TCRdb with MiXCR from the 5' RACE reads. The table includes hundreds of thousands of distinct CDR3 sequences, 8.5% to 9.5% detected once. In addition, the sample was reused for a study of yellow fever vaccine responses in identical twins.

Sequencing was performed on PBMCs. The chain joins TRBV20-1 to TRBJ1-1; 7 nucleotides line up with TRBD1. The sequence was collected from a woman aged 18-29 years in good health. The CDR3 bases are TGCAGTGCTCCGCGGACAGGAGCGGCTGAAGCTTTCTTT. Translating it yields CSAPRTGAAEAFF.